The clone carrying this TCR beta chain was seen just once. Antigen: not known. Germline V gene data show CDR1 as SGHTA and CDR2 as FQGTGA. The CDR3 runs to 13 residues. Trimming stripped 3 bases from V and 3 bases from J, with 9 bases between. With ipilimumab providing CTLA-4 blockade, focal radiation was administered to patients who had chemo-refractory metastatic non-small-cell lung cancer. This record comes from a study of radiotherapy plus CTLA-4 blockade in lung cancer. Points from the study as a whole: Reportedly, early blood T cell clone dynamics best predicted response, with interferon-beta.

The data were produced by immunoSEQ multiplex PCR, yet TCRdb's version contains in-frame clones alone and is incomplete. Here the sample spans about 120,000 clones, about 87% being singletons. The sequences come from peripheral blood, collected from a patient treated with radiotherapy plus ipilimumab. The TCR originated in a human donor with non-small cell lung cancer that progressed on radiotherapy plus ipilimumab. This sequence joins TRBV7-3 and TRBJ2-7; D gene unclear. The CDR3, as DNA: TGTGCCAGCAGCTTGGTGGCAGGCTACGAGCAGTACTTC. Translation: CASSLVAGYEQYF.